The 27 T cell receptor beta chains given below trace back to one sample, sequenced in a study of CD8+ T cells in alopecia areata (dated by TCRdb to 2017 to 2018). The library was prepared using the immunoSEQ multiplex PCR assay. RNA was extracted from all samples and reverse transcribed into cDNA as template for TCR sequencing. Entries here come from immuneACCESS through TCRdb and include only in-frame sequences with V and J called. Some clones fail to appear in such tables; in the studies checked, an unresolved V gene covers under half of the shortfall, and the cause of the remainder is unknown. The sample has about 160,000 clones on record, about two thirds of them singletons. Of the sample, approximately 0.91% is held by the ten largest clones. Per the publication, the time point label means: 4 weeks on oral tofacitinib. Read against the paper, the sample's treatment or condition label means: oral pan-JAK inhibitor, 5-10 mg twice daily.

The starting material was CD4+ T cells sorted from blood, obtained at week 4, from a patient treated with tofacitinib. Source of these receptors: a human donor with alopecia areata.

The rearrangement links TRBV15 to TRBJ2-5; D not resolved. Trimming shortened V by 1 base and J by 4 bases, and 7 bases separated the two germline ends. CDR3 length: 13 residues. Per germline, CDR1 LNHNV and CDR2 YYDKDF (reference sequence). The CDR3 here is CATSRVVLETQYF. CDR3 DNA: TGTGCCACCAGCAGAGTGGTCCTAGAGACCCAGTACTTC.

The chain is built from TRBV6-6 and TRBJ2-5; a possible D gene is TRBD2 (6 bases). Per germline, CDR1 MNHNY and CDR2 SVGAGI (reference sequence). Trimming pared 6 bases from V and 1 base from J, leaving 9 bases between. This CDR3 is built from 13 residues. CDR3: CASRASAQETQYF. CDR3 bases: TGTGCCAGCAGGGCTAGCGCCCAAGAGACCCAGTACTTC.

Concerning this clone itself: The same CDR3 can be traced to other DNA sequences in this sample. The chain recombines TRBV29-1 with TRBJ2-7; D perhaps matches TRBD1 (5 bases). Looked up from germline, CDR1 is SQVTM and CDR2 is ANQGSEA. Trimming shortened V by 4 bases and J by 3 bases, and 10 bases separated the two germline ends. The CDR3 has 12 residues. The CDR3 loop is CSVGPQGYEQYF. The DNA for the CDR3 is TGCAGCGTTGGTCCCCAGGGCTACGAGCAGTACTTC.

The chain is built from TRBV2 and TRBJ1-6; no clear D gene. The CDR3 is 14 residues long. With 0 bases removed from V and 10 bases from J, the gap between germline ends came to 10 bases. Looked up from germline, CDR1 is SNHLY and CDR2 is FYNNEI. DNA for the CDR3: TGTGCCAGCAGTGAAGCTGGGGTTGCCTCACCCCTCCACTTT. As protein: CASSEAGVASPLHF.

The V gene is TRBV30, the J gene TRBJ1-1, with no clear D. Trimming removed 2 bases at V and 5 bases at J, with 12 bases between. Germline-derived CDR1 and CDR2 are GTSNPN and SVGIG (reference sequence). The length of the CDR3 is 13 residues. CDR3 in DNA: TGTGCCTGGAGTCTTGCCGGCGGAACTGAAGCTTTCTTT. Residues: CAWSLAGGTEAFF.

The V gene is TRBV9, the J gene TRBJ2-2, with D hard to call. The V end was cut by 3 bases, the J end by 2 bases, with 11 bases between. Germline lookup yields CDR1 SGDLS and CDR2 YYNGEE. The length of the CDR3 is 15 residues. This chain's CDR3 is CASSEIFGNTGELFF. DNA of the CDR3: TGTGCCAGCAGCGAGATCTTTGGTAACACCGGGGAGCTGTTTTTT.

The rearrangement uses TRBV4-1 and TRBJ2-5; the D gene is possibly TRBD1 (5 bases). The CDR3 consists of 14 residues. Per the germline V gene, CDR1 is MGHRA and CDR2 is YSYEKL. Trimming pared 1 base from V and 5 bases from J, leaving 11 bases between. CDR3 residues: CASSQGQLSETQYF. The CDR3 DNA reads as TGCGCCAGCAGCCAAGGACAGCTAAGCGAGACCCAGTACTTC.

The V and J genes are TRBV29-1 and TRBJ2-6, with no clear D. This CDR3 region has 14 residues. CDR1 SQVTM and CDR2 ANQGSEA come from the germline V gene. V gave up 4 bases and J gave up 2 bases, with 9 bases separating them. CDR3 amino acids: CSVGQEAGANVLTF. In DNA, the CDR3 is TGCAGCGTTGGCCAAGAGGCTGGGGCCAACGTCCTGACTTTC.

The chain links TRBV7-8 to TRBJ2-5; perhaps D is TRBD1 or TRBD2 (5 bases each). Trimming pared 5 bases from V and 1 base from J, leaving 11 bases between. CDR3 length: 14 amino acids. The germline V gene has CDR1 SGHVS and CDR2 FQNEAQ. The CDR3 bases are TGTGCCAGCAGCCCGGGGACGGCCCAAGAGACCCAGTACTTC. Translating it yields CASSPGTAQETQYF.

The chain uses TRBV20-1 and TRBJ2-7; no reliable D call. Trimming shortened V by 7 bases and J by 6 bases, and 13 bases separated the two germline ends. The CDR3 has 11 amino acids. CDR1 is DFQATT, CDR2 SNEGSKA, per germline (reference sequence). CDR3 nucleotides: TGCAGTGTGGCGCTGGCTTCCGAGCAGTACTTC. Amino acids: CSVALASEQYF.

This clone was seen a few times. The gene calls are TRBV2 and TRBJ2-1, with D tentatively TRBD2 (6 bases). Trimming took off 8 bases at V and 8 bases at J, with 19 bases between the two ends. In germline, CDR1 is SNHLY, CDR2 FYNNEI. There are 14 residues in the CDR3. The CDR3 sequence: CASGSGLQADEQFF. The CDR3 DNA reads TGTGCCAGCGGATCGGGACTCCAGGCGGATGAGCAGTTCTTC.

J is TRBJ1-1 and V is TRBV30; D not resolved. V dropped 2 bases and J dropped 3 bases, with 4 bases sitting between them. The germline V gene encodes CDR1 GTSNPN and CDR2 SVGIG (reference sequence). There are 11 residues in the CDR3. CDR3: CAWSQDTEAFF. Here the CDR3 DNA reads TGTGCCTGGAGTCAGGACACTGAAGCTTTCTTT.

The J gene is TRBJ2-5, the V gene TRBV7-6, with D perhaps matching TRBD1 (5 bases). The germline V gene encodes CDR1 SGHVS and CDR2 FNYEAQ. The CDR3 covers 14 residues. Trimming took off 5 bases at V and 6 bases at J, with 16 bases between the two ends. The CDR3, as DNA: TGTGCCAGCAGCCCAAACTGGCAGGGAAAGACCCAGTACTTC. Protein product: CASSPNWQGKTQYF.

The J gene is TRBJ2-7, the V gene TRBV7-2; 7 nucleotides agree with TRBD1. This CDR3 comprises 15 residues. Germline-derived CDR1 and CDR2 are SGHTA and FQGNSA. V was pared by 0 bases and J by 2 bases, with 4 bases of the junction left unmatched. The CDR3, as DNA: TGTGCCAGCAGCTTAGCGCTGGGACAGACCTACGAGCAGTACTTC. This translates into CASSLALGQTYEQYF.

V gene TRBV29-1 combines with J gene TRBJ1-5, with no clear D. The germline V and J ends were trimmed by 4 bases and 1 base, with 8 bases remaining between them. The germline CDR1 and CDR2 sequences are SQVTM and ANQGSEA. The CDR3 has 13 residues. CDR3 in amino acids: CSVGLGSNQPQHF. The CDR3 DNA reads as TGCAGCGTTGGGTTGGGAAGCAATCAGCCCCAGCATTTT. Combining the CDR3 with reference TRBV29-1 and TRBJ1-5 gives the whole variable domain SAVISQKPSRDICQRGTSLTIQCQVDSQVTMMFWYRQQPGQSLTLIATANQGSEATYESGFVIDKFPISRPNLTFSTLTVSNMSPEDSSIYLCSVGLGSNQPQHFGDGTRLSIL.

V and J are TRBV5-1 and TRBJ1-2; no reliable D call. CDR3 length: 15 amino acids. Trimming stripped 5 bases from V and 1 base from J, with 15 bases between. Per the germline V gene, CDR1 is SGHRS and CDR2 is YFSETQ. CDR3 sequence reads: CASRPTAAFNYGYTF. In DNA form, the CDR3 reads TGCGCCAGCAGGCCTACAGCTGCCTTTAACTATGGCTACACCTTC.

The CDR3 spells CASSPKGLGYYEQYF. CDR3 bases: TGTGCCAGCTCACCTAAGGGCCTCGGGTACTACGAGCAGTACTTC. The J gene is TRBJ2-7, the V gene TRBV18; D gene uncertain. The V end was cut by 3 bases, the J end by 3 bases, with 15 bases between. This CDR3 is built from 15 residues. Germline CDR1 and CDR2: KGHSH and LQKENI.

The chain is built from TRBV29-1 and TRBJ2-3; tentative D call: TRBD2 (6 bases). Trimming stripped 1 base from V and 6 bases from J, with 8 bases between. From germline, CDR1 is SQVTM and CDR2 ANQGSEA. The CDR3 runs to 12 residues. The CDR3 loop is CSVEGGGDTQYF. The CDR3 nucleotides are TGCAGCGTTGAAGGCGGAGGGGATACGCAGTATTTT.

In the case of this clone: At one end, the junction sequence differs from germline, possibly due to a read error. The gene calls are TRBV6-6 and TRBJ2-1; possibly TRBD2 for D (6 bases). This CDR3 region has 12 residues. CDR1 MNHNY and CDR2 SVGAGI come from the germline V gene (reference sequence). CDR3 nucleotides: TGTGCCAGCATCCTGGTGGGGGGTGAGAAGTTCTTC. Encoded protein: CASILVGGEKFF.

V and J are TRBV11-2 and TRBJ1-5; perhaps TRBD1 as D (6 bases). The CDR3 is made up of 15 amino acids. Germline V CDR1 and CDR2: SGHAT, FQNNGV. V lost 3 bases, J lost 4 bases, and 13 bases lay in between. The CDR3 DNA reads TGTGCCAGCAGCTTGAGGCAGGGGTTGAATCAGCCCCAGCATTTT. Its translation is CASSLRQGLNQPQHF.

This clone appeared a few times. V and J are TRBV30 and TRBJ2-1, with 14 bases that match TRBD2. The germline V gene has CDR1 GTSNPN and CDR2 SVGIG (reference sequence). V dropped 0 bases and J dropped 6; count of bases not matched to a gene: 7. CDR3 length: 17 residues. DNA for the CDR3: TGTGCCTGGAGTGTACCCGGACTAGCGGGGGGCCGCAATGAGCAGTTCTTC. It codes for CAWSVPGLAGGRNEQFF.

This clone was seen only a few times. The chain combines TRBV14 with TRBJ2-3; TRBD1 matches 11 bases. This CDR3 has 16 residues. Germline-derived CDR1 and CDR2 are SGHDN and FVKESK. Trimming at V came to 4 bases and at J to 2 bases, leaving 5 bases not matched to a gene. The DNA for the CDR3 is TGTGCCAGCAGCCTGAGGACAGGGGGCTTCACAGATACGCAGTATTTT. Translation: CASSLRTGGFTDTQYF.

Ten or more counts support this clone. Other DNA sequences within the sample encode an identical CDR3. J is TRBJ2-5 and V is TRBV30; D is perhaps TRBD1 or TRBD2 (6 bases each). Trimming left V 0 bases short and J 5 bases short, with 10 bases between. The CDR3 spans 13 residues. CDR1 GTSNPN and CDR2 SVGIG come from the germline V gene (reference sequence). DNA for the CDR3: TGTGCCTGGAGTGTACTAGGGGGGGAGACCCAGTACTTC. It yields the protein CAWSVLGGETQYF.

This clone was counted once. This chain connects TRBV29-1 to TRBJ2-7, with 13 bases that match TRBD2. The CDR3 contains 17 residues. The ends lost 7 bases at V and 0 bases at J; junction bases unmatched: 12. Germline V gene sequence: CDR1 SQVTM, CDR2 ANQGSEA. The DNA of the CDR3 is TGCAGCGCCACGCCGGGACTAGCGGGGTCTAGCTCCTACGAGCAGTACTTC. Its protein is CSATPGLAGSSSYEQYF.

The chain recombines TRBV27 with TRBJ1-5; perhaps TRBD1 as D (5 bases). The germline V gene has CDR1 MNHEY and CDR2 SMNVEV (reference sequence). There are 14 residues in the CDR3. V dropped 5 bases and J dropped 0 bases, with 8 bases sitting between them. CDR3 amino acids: CASSRGFSNQPQHF. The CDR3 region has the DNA TGTGCCAGCAGTCGGGGGTTTAGCAATCAGCCCCAGCATTTT.

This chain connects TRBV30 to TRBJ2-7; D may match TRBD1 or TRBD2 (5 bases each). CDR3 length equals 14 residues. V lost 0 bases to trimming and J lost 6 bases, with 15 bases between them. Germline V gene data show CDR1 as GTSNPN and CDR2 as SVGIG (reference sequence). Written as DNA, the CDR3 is TGTGCCTGGAGTGTAGTGCAGGGAGCAGGCGAGCAGTACTTC. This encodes CAWSVVQGAGEQYF.

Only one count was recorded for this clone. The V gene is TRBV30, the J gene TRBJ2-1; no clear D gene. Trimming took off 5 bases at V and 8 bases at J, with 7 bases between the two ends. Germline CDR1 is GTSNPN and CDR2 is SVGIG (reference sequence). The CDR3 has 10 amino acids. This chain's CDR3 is CAWGRHEQFF. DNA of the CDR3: TGTGCCTGGGGACGACATGAGCAGTTCTTC.